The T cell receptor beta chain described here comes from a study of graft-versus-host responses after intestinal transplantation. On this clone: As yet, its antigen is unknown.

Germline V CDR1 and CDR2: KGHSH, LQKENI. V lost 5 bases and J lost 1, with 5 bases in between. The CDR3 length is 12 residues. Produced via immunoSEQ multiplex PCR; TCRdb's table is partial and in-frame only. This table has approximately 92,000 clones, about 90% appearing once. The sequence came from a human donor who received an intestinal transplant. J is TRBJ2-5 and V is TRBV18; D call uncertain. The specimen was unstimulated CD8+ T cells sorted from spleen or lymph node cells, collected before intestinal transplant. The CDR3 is CASSLTQETQYF. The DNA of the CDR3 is TGTGCCAGCTCATTAACCCAAGAGACCCAGTACTTC.